These 23 T cell receptor beta chains share one sample of origin, sequenced in a study of blood T cell repertoires in COVID-19. Profiling relied on immunoSEQ multiplex PCR, and the TCRdb table lists in-frame clones only, not all of them. The repertoire holds over 120,000 clones, with 70% to 90% as singletons. Sequenced input: PBMCs or T cells enriched from blood (not recorded which). These receptors were collected from a man aged 45-60 years who had recovered from COVID-19.

The chain is built from TRBV3-1 (or the pseudogene TRBV3-2) and TRBJ1-6; D gene unclear. The CDR3 runs 13 residues. V lost 8 bases and J 5 bases, leaving 10 bases between the germline ends. CDR1 and CDR2 from the germline V gene are LGHDT and YNNKEL (reference sequence). The CDR3 loop is CASSYSDNSPLHF. The DNA of the CDR3 is TGTGCCAGCTCGTATAGCGATAATTCACCCCTCCACTTT.

The chain joins TRBV11-2 to TRBJ2-7; TRBD2 matches at 8 bases. The J segment lost 1 base and the V segment lost 5 bases, leaving 4 bases of the junction unmatched. Germline V gives CDR1 SGHAT, CDR2 FQNNGV. The CDR3 totals 14 residues. The CDR3 reads CASSTLAGSYEQYF. The CDR3 nucleotides read TGTGCCAGCAGCACTTTAGCGGGATCCTACGAGCAGTACTTC.

The CDR3, as DNA: TGTGCCATCAGGACCGGGACAGGGGCCTCTGGAAACACCATATATTTT. Translated: CAIRTGTGASGNTIYF. The chain is built from TRBV10-3 and TRBJ1-3; the match to TRBD1 covers 10 bases. The V gene end was trimmed by 6 bases and the J gene end by 0 bases; junction bases not matched to a gene: 5. The germline V gene has CDR1 ENHRY and CDR2 SYGVKD. The CDR3 totals 16 residues.

The V call is TRBV5-4, the J call TRBJ2-7; perhaps TRBD1 as D (7 bases). Germline CDR1 SGHNT, CDR2 YYREEE (reference sequence). The V gene lost 4 bases and the J gene lost 5 bases, with 13 bases spanning the gap. There are 13 residues in the CDR3. As DNA, the CDR3 is TGTGCCAGCAGCCCCCCAGGGGGGAACGAGCAGTACTTC. It encodes CASSPPGGNEQYF.

This clone was counted a single time. The chain joins TRBV18 to TRBJ2-1; 10 nucleotides align to TRBD2. The CDR3 is made up of 14 amino acids. With V trimmed by 9 bases and J by 5 bases, 7 bases remained unmatched. Germline CDR1 is KGHSH and CDR2 is LQKENI. The CDR3 here is CASYRTSGNNEQFF. In DNA form, the CDR3 reads TGTGCCAGTTATCGGACTAGCGGAAACAATGAGCAGTTCTTC.

The rearrangement links TRBV7-9 to TRBJ2-5; TRBD2 agrees at 12 bases. Trimming cost V 5 bases and J 1 base; bases outside gene matches: 14. The CDR3 totals 19 residues. The germline gives CDR1 SEHNR, CDR2 FQNEAQ (reference sequence). DNA of the CDR3: TGTGCCAGCAGCCCAGGACTAGCGGGGTCTCTTTTGGGCCAAGAGACCCAGTACTTC. Translated: CASSPGLAGSLLGQETQYF.

This clone was counted a single time. J is TRBJ2-2 and V is TRBV5-1, with 9 bases that match TRBD1. CDR3 length: 16 amino acids. J gave up 1 base and V 4 bases, and 5 bases lay outside the gene matches. Germline CDR1 and CDR2: SGHRS and YFSETQ. In nucleotides, the CDR3 is TGCGCCAGCAGCCGGGGGACAGGGAAGAACACCGGGGAGCTGTTTTTT. Its protein is CASSRGTGKNTGELFF.

This CDR3 reads CASSLYPPSGSYEQYF. The CDR3 bases are TGTGCCAGCAGCTTATATCCCCCTAGCGGGAGCTACGAGCAGTACTTC. J is TRBJ2-7 and V is TRBV11-2; 10 bases are shared with TRBD2. CDR3 size: 16 residues. CDR1 is SGHAT and CDR2 is FQNNGV in the germline V gene. V lost 2 bases and J lost 3; bases outside the gene matches: 7.

The V and J genes are TRBV12-3 or TRBV12-4 and TRBJ1-5; D is undetermined. The CDR3 has 13 residues. Trimming shortened V by 6 bases and J by 7 bases, and 13 bases separated the two germline ends. In nucleotides, the CDR3 is TGTGCCAGCAGCCTCAGAGCGGAACAGCCCCAGCATTTT. Encoded protein: CASSLRAEQPQHF.

The V and J genes are TRBV19 and TRBJ2-5; D remains ambiguous. CDR3 length: 14 amino acids. Trimming took 5 bases from V and 5 from J, leaving 15 bases between them. The germline gives CDR1 LNHDA, CDR2 SQIVND (reference sequence). CDR3 nucleotide sequence: TGTGCCAGTAGTCTCTCGGGTCGGTGGGAGACCCAGTACTTC. Amino acids: CASSLSGRWETQYF.

The genes are TRBV28 and TRBJ2-5; TRBD2 matches 10 bases. After removal of 5 bases from V and 0 bases from J, the junction contained 9 bases not matched to a gene. Germline CDR1 and CDR2: MDHEN and SYDVKM. This CDR3 comprises 17 residues. CDR3 amino acids: CASSATRTSGYQETQYF. CDR3 nucleotides: TGTGCCAGCAGTGCAACCCGGACTAGCGGATACCAAGAGACCCAGTACTTC. Looking up the rest from reference TRBV28 and TRBJ2-5 gives the full variable domain: DVKVTQSSRYLVKRTGEKVFLECVQDMDHENMFWYRQDPGLGLRLIYFSYDVKMKEKGDIPEGYSVSREKKERFSLILESASTNQTSMYLCASSATRTSGYQETQYFGPGTRLLVL.

This clone was detected only once. The chain has TRBV9 and TRBJ2-5, with 7 bases that match TRBD2. Germline V gene sequence: CDR1 SGDLS, CDR2 YYNGEE. The CDR3 spans 15 residues. V lost 0 bases and J lost 4; bases outside the gene matches: 6. The CDR3 sequence: CASSVENSGPETQYF. The DNA of the CDR3 is TGTGCCAGCAGCGTAGAAAATAGCGGGCCAGAGACCCAGTACTTC.

J is TRBJ2-7 and V is TRBV15; TRBD1 is a possible D gene (6 bases). Trimming cost V 0 bases and J 7 bases, with 13 bases left between them. The CDR3 extends over 14 amino acids. CDR1 is LNHNV, CDR2 YYDKDF, per germline (reference sequence). The CDR3: CATSREGRGWEQYV. CDR3 in DNA: TGTGCCACCAGCAGAGAGGGCAGGGGTTGGGAGCAGTACGTC.

This chain connects TRBV5-6 to TRBJ2-3; D not certain. CDR3 size: 15 residues. The germline V gene encodes CDR1 SGHDT and CDR2 YYEEEE. Deletions cut 0 bases from V and 4 bases from J, with 12 bases between. Here the CDR3 DNA reads TGTGCCAGCAGCTTGGGGGTCAGGCCCTCAGATACGCAGTATTTT. It translates to CASSLGVRPSDTQYF.

The rearrangement links TRBV28 to TRBJ1-5; perhaps TRBD1 as D (6 bases). CDR3 size: 12 residues. Per the germline V gene, CDR1 is MDHEN and CDR2 is SYDVKM. V lost 6 bases, J lost 6 bases, and 9 bases lay in between. CDR3 in DNA: TGTGCCAGCAGCCTCAGGGGTCAGCCCCAGCATTTT. Its translation is CASSLRGQPQHF.

This chain uses TRBV6-5 with TRBJ2-1; TRBD2 aligns across 14 bases. Germline V lookup: CDR1 MNHEY, CDR2 SVGAGI. After removal of 8 bases from V and 10 bases from J, the junction contained 10 bases not matched to a gene. The CDR3 consists of 15 residues. The chain's CDR3 is CASAKGLAGAGEQFF. The CDR3, as DNA: TGTGCCAGCGCAAAGGGACTAGCGGGAGCAGGCGAGCAGTTCTTC.

V is TRBV7-2 and J is TRBJ1-4, with no clear D. Germline CDR1 is SGHTA and CDR2 is FQGNSA. Trimming took off 5 bases at V and 8 bases at J, with 15 bases between the two ends. The CDR3 runs 14 residues. The CDR3 nucleotides are TGTGCCAGCAGCCCTAGTTTGGCCCACGAAAAACTGTTTTTT. This codes for CASSPSLAHEKLFF.

The V call is TRBV28, the J call TRBJ1-2; 7 bases are a match to TRBD1. There are 14 residues in the CDR3. With V trimmed by 5 bases and J by 5 bases, 8 bases remained unmatched. The germline V gene has CDR1 MDHEN and CDR2 SYDVKM. CDR3 bases: TGTGCCAGCAGTCCTCCGGGACAGATTTATGGCTACACCTTC. Residues: CASSPPGQIYGYTF.

This clone was counted between two and nine times. V and J are TRBV12-5 and TRBJ2-7; D perhaps matches TRBD1 (6 bases). Trimming took off 0 bases at V and 1 base at J, with 25 bases between the two ends. Looked up from germline, CDR1 is LGHNT and CDR2 is FRNRAP. The length of the CDR3 is 20 residues. In DNA form, the CDR3 reads TGTGCTAGTGGTTTGGTACGCTCAGGGGATCTACCCGCCTTTTCCTACGAGCAGTACTTC. It codes for CASGLVRSGDLPAFSYEQYF.

The chain has TRBV18 and TRBJ2-3; 7 nucleotides agree with TRBD2. With 3 bases clipped from V and 4 bases from J, the junction kept 7 bases outside the gene matches. The CDR3 totals 15 residues. Germline V gives CDR1 KGHSH, CDR2 LQKENI. CDR3: CASSPETSVADTQYF. In DNA form, the CDR3 reads TGTGCCAGCTCACCGGAAACTAGCGTGGCAGATACGCAGTATTTT.

The chain couples TRBV28 to TRBJ2-7; 11 bases map to TRBD1. CDR1 is MDHEN and CDR2 is SYDVKM in the germline V gene. This CDR3 spans 19 amino acids. The CDR3 protein is CASNLNDPSWGDRGYEQYV. CDR3 nucleotides: TGTGCCAGCAATTTAAACGACCCCTCCTGGGGGGACAGGGGGTACGAGCAGTACGTC.

This clone showed up just once. The rearrangement links TRBV5-4 to TRBJ1-2, with D uncertain. Trimming took 3 bases from V and 4 from J, leaving 13 bases between them. CDR3 length: 14 amino acids. Germline V gene data show CDR1 as SGHNT and CDR2 as YYREEE (reference sequence). The CDR3 sequence: CASSYFTAGYGYTF. The CDR3 DNA reads as TGTGCCAGCAGCTACTTTACAGCTGGCTATGGCTACACCTTC.

The chain joins TRBV27 to TRBJ1-3; D remains unclear. Germline assignment: CDR1 MNHEY and CDR2 SMNVEV (reference sequence). The CDR3 is 17 residues long. With 1 base removed from V and 4 bases from J, the gap between germline ends came to 17 bases. CDR3 sequence (DNA): TGTGCCAGCAGTTTATACCCTACGCCGGGAACGGGAAACACCATATATTTT. This gives the protein CASSLYPTPGTGNTIYF.